A selection of T cell receptor beta chains follows, all from one sample in a study of blood T cell repertoires in COVID-19. The protocol was immunoSEQ multiplex PCR, while the TCRdb copy is restricted to in-frame clones and leaves out a portion. Of about 120,000 clones listed, around 90% are singletons. Sample: peripheral blood. These receptors all come from a man aged 55 to 69 with COVID-19, enrolled during active disease. Both conserved end residues are part of each CDR3. A D gene is named only where the DNA matches it firmly. Size is omitted from some rows. Given values are once, few, many or a class for expanded clones.

V	size	D	J	CDR3	DNA
TRBV7-2	.	.	TRBJ1-1	CASSFTGGGEEEAFF	TGTGCCAGCAGCTTTACGGGGGGGGGCGAGGAAGAAGCTTTCTTT
TRBV7-3	few	TRBD1	TRBJ1-2	CASSLMPHRGYYGYTF	TGTGCCAGCAGCTTAATGCCCCACAGGGGGTACTATGGCTACACCTTC
TRBV5-1	.	TRBD1	TRBJ1-3	CASSPGTGGNTIYF	TGCGCCAGCAGCCCCGGGACAGGCGGAAACACCATATATTTT
TRBV24-1	.	.	TRBJ2-3	CATAAEGDTQYF	TGTGCCACCGCCGCCGAGGGAGATACGCAGTATTTT
TRBV12-5	.	TRBD2	TRBJ2-7	CASGLDRLAGGNEQYF	TGTGCTAGTGGTTTGGACAGACTAGCGGGAGGTAACGAGCAGTACTTC
TRBV6-5	.	.	TRBJ2-2	CASSSDITGELFF	TGTGCCAGCAGTTCCGACATCACCGGGGAGCTGTTTTTT
TRBV5-1	.	TRBD2	TRBJ2-2	CASSLTSASNTGELFF	TGCGCCAGCAGCTTGACTAGCGCCTCGAACACCGGGGAGCTGTTTTTT
TRBV6-5	.	.	TRBJ2-2	CASSPRRINTEELFF	TGTGCCAGCAGCCCCCGGCGGATCAACACCGAGGAGCTGTTTTTT
TRBV7-9	.	.	TRBJ1-6	CASSLTVIGSPLHF	TGTGCCAGCAGCTTGACAGTCATAGGATCACCCCTCCACTTT
TRBV6-1	.	TRBD1	TRBJ1-4	CASSKGRDRLLEKLFF	TGTGCCAGCAGTAAAGGCCGGGACAGACTTCTTGAAAAACTGTTTTTT
TRBV3-1/TRBV3-2	.	.	TRBJ2-1	CASSQDGRPYNEQFF	TGTGCCAGCAGCCAAGATGGGCGTCCCTACAATGAGCAGTTCTTC
TRBV7-3	.	.	TRBJ1-1	CASSLGGENTEAFF	TGTGCCAGCAGCTTAGGAGGGGAGAACACTGAAGCTTTCTTT
TRBV4-1	.	.	TRBJ2-1	CASSQDGDSPSYNEQFF	TGCGCCAGCAGCCAAGATGGAGACTCACCCTCCTACAATGAGCAGTTCTTC
TRBV4-3	.	TRBD2	TRBJ2-7	CASSQEVAGFYEQYF	TGCGCCAGCAGCCAAGAGGTAGCGGGATTCTACGAGCAGTACTTC
TRBV30	.	.	TRBJ1-5	CAWSVADSNQPQHF	TGTGCCTGGAGTGTGGCAGATAGCAATCAGCCCCAGCATTTT
TRBV6-6	.	.	TRBJ2-3	CASSPQQEAGDTDTQYF	TGTGCCAGCAGTCCACAACAGGAAGCAGGGGACACAGATACGCAGTATTTT
TRBV3-1/TRBV3-2	once	TRBD2	TRBJ2-7	CASTRLAIYEQYF	TGTGCCAGCACGAGACTAGCGATCTACGAGCAGTACTTC
TRBV30	.	TRBD2	TRBJ2-2	CASLAGVNTGELFF	TGTGCCTCCCTAGCGGGAGTTAACACCGGGGAGCTGTTTTTT
TRBV27	.	TRBD1	TRBJ2-3	CASRVKGATDTQYF	TGTGCCAGCAGGGTCAAGGGGGCCACAGATACGCAGTATTTT
TRBV29-1	once	.	TRBJ1-2	CSVEEVGANYGYTF	TGCAGCGTTGAAGAGGTCGGAGCAAACTATGGCTACACCTTC
TRBV11-2	few	.	TRBJ2-1	CASSSTGNRNEQFF	TGTGCCAGCAGCTCCACAGGGAATCGGAATGAGCAGTTCTTC
TRBV7-2	.	.	TRBJ2-2	CASSLGTPRGGELFF	TGTGCCAGCAGCTTAGGGACACCAAGGGGCGGGGAGCTGTTTTTT
TRBV18	once	TRBD2	TRBJ2-3	CASSHPNSGSGNTQYF	TGTGCCAGCTCGCATCCGAACAGCGGGAGTGGAAATACGCAGTATTTT
TRBV5-1	.	TRBD2	TRBJ2-3	CASSLGSTSGRRGTDTQYF	TGCGCCAGCAGCTTGGGTAGTACAAGCGGGAGACGGGGCACAGATACGCAGTATTTT
TRBV28	.	.	TRBJ2-3	CASSPSIDTQYF	TGTGCCAGCAGTCCCTCTATAGATACGCAGTATTTT
TRBV27	.	TRBD1	TRBJ1-4	CASSPGGKTNEKLFF	TGTGCCAGCAGTCCAGGGGGGAAAACTAATGAAAAACTGTTTTTT
TRBV4-1	.	TRBD1	TRBJ1-5	CASSQDPEQGVGQPQHF	TGCGCCAGCAGCCAAGACCCCGAACAGGGGGTTGGTCAGCCCCAGCATTTT
TRBV6-5	.	.	TRBJ1-1	CASNPGRRAAEAFF	TGTGCCAGCAACCCCGGACGGAGAGCGGCTGAAGCTTTCTTT
TRBV28	.	TRBD1	TRBJ2-2	CASSLPGQRTGELFF	TGTGCCAGCAGTTTGCCGGGACAGCGCACCGGGGAGCTGTTTTTT
TRBV5-8	.	.	TRBJ1-1	CASSLERGLNTEAFF	TGTGCCAGCAGCTTGGAAAGGGGGTTGAACACTGAAGCTTTCTTT
TRBV12-5	.	TRBD1	TRBJ1-1	CASGLEGASTEAFF	TGTGCTAGTGGTTTGGAGGGGGCGAGCACTGAAGCTTTCTTT
TRBV2	.	TRBD2	TRBJ2-7	CASRNGLAGVGEQYF	TGTGCCAGCAGAAACGGACTAGCGGGAGTCGGCGAGCAGTACTTC
TRBV18	.	TRBD1	TRBJ2-7	CASSPRTGDADEQYF	TGTGCCAGCTCACCACGGACAGGGGATGCTGACGAGCAGTACTTC
TRBV29-1	.	.	TRBJ2-7	CSVEGQTYEQYF	TGCAGCGTTGAAGGACAGACCTACGAGCAGTACTTC
TRBV7-3	.	.	TRBJ2-1	CASSLTRTVNEQFF	TGTGCCAGCAGCTTAACCCGGACTGTCAATGAGCAGTTCTTC
TRBV7-2	.	.	TRBJ1-4	CASSLNAGDEKLFF	TGTGCCAGCAGCTTAAACGCAGGCGATGAAAAACTGTTTTTT
TRBV11-3	.	TRBD2	TRBJ2-2	CASSPPAGASGELFF	TGTGCCAGCAGCCCCCCGGCGGGAGCCAGTGGGGAGCTGTTTTTT
TRBV6-5	.	TRBD1	TRBJ2-7	CASSPPGQGGHEQYF	TGTGCCAGCAGCCCCCCGGGACAGGGGGGCCACGAGCAGTACTTC
TRBV24-1	.	TRBD2	TRBJ2-1	CATSDLSGKDNEQFF	TGTGCCACCAGTGATTTAAGCGGGAAAGACAATGAGCAGTTCTTC
TRBV7-3	.	TRBD2	TRBJ2-1	CASSPNQLAGGPREQFF	TGTGCCAGCAGTCCCAACCAATTGGCGGGAGGGCCTCGGGAGCAGTTCTTC
TRBV5-5	.	.	TRBJ2-2	CASSILDFNTGELFF	TGTGCCAGCAGCATTCTGGACTTTAACACCGGGGAGCTGTTTTTT
TRBV23-1	.	TRBD2	TRBJ2-1	CAAPQAGGSSYNEQFF	TGCGCCGCCCCACAAGCGGGAGGCAGCTCCTACAATGAGCAGTTCTTC
TRBV30	.	.	TRBJ2-1	CAWSVGGMGNNEQFF	TGTGCCTGGAGTGTAGGGGGTATGGGGAACAATGAGCAGTTCTTC
TRBV6-5	.	TRBD1	TRBJ1-2	CASRRDRDGYTF	TGTGCCAGCAGAAGGGACAGGGATGGCTACACCTTC
TRBV9	.	.	TRBJ1-3	CASSVGGQTGSAGNTIYF	TGTGCCAGCAGCGTAGGTGGTCAAACAGGGAGCGCTGGAAACACCATATATTTT
TRBV27	.	TRBD1	TRBJ2-1	CASRLGGDRDNEQFF	TGTGCCAGCAGACTAGGAGGGGACAGGGACAATGAGCAGTTCTTC
TRBV24-1	.	.	TRBJ2-3	CATSDLTFGGTDTQYF	TGTGCCACCAGTGACCTGACATTCGGAGGGACAGATACGCAGTATTTT
TRBV5-1	.	TRBD2	TRBJ2-5	CASSFGAGNQETQYF	TGCGCCAGCAGCTTTGGAGCGGGAAACCAAGAGACCCAGTACTTC
TRBV7-9	.	.	TRBJ1-2	CASSLGTRGPHEYGYTF	TGTGCCAGCAGCTTAGGAACCAGGGGTCCCCACGAGTATGGCTACACCTTC
TRBV25-1	.	TRBD2	TRBJ2-1	CASSGAGEGVEQFF	TGTGCCAGCAGTGGAGCGGGAGAAGGGGTTGAGCAGTTCTTC
TRBV28	.	TRBD2	TRBJ2-7	CATKRTSGRVEQYF	TGTGCCACCAAACGGACTAGCGGGAGGGTAGAGCAGTACTTC
TRBV6-1	once	TRBD2	TRBJ2-3	CASSENPAGSTDTQYF	TGTGCCAGCAGTGAAAATCCAGCGGGAAGCACAGATACGCAGTATTTT